The 14 T cell receptor beta chains below all came from one sample that was sequenced in a study of blood T cell repertoires in COVID-19. Clones were sequenced by immunoSEQ multiplex PCR, and TCRdb holds only the in-frame ones, with some missing. The table lists around 190,000 clones, about 88% of them singletons, with 15% to 20% in the top ten. The sequencing input was peripheral blood. Every receptor here comes from a man aged 50-59 years with COVID-19, enrolled during active disease.

The chain is built from TRBV18 and TRBJ2-7; TRBD2 aligns across 10 bases. Germline V gene data show CDR1 as KGHSH and CDR2 as LQKENI. CDR3 length: 15 amino acids. J gave up 7 bases and V 5 bases, and 11 bases lay outside the gene matches. The CDR3 DNA is TGTGCCAGCTCAACGAATTGGGGACTAGCGAGAGAGCAGTACTTC. Its translation is CASSTNWGLAREQYF.

The rearrangement links TRBV2 to TRBJ2-3; D gene uncertain. CDR3 length: 14 residues. The germline V gene has CDR1 SNHLY and CDR2 FYNNEI. V lost 1 base to trimming and J lost 5 bases, with 10 bases between them. CDR3 sequence: CASSEGLERDTQYF. CDR3 sequence (DNA): TGTGCCAGCAGTGAAGGATTAGAAAGAGATACGCAGTATTTT.

The chain links TRBV3-1 (or the pseudogene TRBV3-2) to TRBJ1-2; the D is unclear. V was shortened by 4 bases and J by 2 bases, with 14 bases between the two germline ends. The length of the CDR3 is 15 residues. Per germline, CDR1 LGHDT and CDR2 YNNKEL (reference sequence). The CDR3 DNA follows: TGTGCCAGCAGCCGTCGGGAAGGGAGGAACTATGGCTACACCTTC. Protein sequence: CASSRREGRNYGYTF.

This clone appeared a single time. The V and J genes are TRBV6-5 and TRBJ2-4, with D tentatively TRBD1 (5 bases). Trimming cost V 0 bases and J 6 bases, with 9 bases left between them. CDR3 length: 14 residues. CDR1 is MNHEY and CDR2 is SVGAGI in the germline V gene. CDR3 coding DNA: TGTGCCAGCAGTTACTCGCAGGGTTCAAACATTCAGTACTTC. Its translation is CASSYSQGSNIQYF.

The CDR3 loop reads CATDPGGTDTQYF. The CDR3 DNA reads TGTGCCACCGACCCAGGGGGCACAGATACGCAGTATTTT. This chain connects TRBV7-2 to TRBJ2-3; a possible D gene is TRBD1 (6 bases). Germline CDR1 reads SGHTA; CDR2 reads FQGNSA. V lost 10 bases and J lost 1, with 12 bases in between. The CDR3 sequence is 13 residues long. The variable domain in full, completed from reference TRBV7-2 and TRBJ2-3, reads GAGVSQSPSNKVTEKGKDVELRCDPISGHTALYWYRQSLGQGLEFLIYFQGNSAPDKSGLPSDRFSAERTGGSVSTLTIQRTQQEDSAVYLCATDPGGTDTQYFGPGTRLTVL.

The chain combines TRBV29-1 with TRBJ2-3; the match to TRBD2 covers 14 bases. This CDR3 has 14 residues. V shed 6 bases, J shed 4 bases, and the junction held 3 bases outside the gene matches. CDR1 SQVTM and CDR2 ANQGSEA come from the germline V gene. The CDR3 coding sequence is TGCAGCGTAAGACTAGCGGGAGGGGCAGATACGCAGTATTTT. Translated, it gives CSVRLAGGADTQYF.

As concerns this clone: One end of the junction fails to match germline, which may point to a read error. The rearrangement links TRBV7-7 to TRBJ2-3; no clear D gene. The germline gives CDR1 SSHAT, CDR2 FNYEAQ (reference sequence). CDR3 length equals 15 residues. CDR3: CASSLGAHGTDTQYF. CDR3 coding DNA: TGTGCTAGCAGCTTAGGCGCGCATGGCACAGATACGCAGTATTTT.

The V and J genes are TRBV2 and TRBJ1-2; TRBD1 matches 7 bases. The junction had 3 bases not matched to a gene; V was cut back by 3 bases and J by 5 bases. Germline CDR1 reads SNHLY; CDR2 reads FYNNEI. The CDR3 runs to 13 residues. The CDR3 sequence is CASSEGRGYGYTF. Here the CDR3 DNA reads TGTGCCAGCAGTGAGGGCAGGGGGTATGGCTACACCTTC.

The chain joins TRBV10-3 to TRBJ2-7; TRBD2 matches at 8 bases. Per the germline V gene, CDR1 is ENHRY and CDR2 is SYGVKD. V trimming: 2 bases; J trimming: 2 bases; junction bases outside the gene matches: 8. The CDR3 sequence is 16 residues long. The CDR3 protein is CAISEHSAGGAYEQYF. For the CDR3, the DNA is TGTGCCATCAGTGAGCATTCGGCCGGGGGGGCCTACGAGCAGTACTTC.

This chain uses TRBV7-2 with TRBJ2-7; D possibly corresponds to TRBD1 (5 bases). Germline-derived CDR1 and CDR2 are SGHTA and FQGNSA. V lost 4 bases and J lost 5, with 12 bases in between. CDR3 size: 13 residues. CDR3 sequence (DNA): TGTGCCAGCAGCTCCCAGGGCTTGGACGAGCAGTACTTC. Translation gives CASSSQGLDEQYF.

The rearrangement links TRBV24-1 to TRBJ2-6, with 7 bases aligning to TRBD1. V shed 4 bases and J 1 base; nucleotides not matched to a gene: 6. The CDR3 is 17 residues long. The germline gives CDR1 KGHDR, CDR2 SFDVKD. CDR3 DNA sequence: TGTGCCACCAGTGACCGGGACAGACTGTCTGGGGCCAACGTCCTGACTTTC. Its protein is CATSDRDRLSGANVLTF.

The rearrangement uses TRBV6-1 and TRBJ2-7, with 11 bases that match TRBD2. Per germline, CDR1 MNHNS and CDR2 SASEGT. This CDR3 is 17 amino acids long. J was trimmed by 2 bases and V by 4 bases; bases with no gene match: 10. In nucleotides, the CDR3 is TGTGCCAGCAGTGGAACTAGCGGGAGTTATTCTCCCTACGAGCAGTACTTC. This codes for CASSGTSGSYSPYEQYF.

The gene calls are TRBV7-6 and TRBJ1-4; 10 bases map to TRBD1. This CDR3 contains 18 residues. Trimming at V came to 4 bases and at J to 7 bases, leaving 15 bases not matched to a gene. The germline CDR1 and CDR2 sequences are SGHVS and FNYEAQ. The CDR3 reads CASSSPLRDRGFGEKLFF. The CDR3 nucleotides are TGTGCCAGCAGCTCGCCACTCCGGGACAGGGGTTTTGGTGAAAAACTGTTTTTT. Combining the CDR3 with reference TRBV7-6 and TRBJ1-4 gives the whole variable domain GAGVSQSPRYKVTKRGQDVALRCDPISGHVSLYWYRQALGQGPEFLTYFNYEAQQDKSGLPNDRFSAERPEGSISTLTIQRTEQRDSAMYRCASSSPLRDRGFGEKLFFGSGTQLSVL.

The chain combines TRBV7-3 with TRBJ2-2; TRBD2 aligns across 15 bases. Germline V gene sequence: CDR1 SGHTA, CDR2 FQGTGA. J lost 6 bases, V lost 5 bases, and 4 bases had no gene match. The CDR3 loop spans 16 amino acids. The CDR3 DNA reads as TGTGCCAGCAGCATGGGACTAGCGGGAGGAGCCGGGGAGCTGTTTTTT. This translates into CASSMGLAGGAGELFF.